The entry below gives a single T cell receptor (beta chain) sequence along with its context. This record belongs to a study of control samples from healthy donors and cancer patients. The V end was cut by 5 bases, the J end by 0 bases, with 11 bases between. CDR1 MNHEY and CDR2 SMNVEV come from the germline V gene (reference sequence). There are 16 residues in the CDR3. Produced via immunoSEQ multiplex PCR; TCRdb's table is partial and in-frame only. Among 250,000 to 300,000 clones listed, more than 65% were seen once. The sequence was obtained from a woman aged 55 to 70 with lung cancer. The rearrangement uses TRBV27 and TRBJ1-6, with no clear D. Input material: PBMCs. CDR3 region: CASSPRDGSYNSPLHF. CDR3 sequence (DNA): TGTGCCAGCAGTCCCCGGGATGGCTCCTATAATTCACCCCTCCACTTT.